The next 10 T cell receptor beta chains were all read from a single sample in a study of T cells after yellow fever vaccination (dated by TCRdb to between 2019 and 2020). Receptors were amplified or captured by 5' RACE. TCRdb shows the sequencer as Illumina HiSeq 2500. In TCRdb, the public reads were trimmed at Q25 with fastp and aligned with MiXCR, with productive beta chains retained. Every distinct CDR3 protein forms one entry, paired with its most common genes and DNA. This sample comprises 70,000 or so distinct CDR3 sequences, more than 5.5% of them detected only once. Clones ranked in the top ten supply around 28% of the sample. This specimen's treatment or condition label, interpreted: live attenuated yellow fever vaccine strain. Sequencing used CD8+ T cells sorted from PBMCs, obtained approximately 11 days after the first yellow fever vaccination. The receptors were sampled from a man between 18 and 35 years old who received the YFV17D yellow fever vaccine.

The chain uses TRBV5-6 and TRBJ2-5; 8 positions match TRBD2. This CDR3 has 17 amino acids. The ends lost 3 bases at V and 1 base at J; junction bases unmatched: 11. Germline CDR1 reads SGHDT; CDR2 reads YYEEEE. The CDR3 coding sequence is TGTGCCAGCAGCTCTAGACCTTCGGGGGGGGGCCAAGAGACCCAGTACTTC. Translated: CASSSRPSGGGQETQYF.

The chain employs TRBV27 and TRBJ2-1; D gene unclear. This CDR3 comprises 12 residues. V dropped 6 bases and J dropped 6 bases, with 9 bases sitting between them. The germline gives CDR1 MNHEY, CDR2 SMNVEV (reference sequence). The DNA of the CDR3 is TGTGCCAGCAGCCAGCCGGCCAATGAGCAGTTCTTC. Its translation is CASSQPANEQFF.

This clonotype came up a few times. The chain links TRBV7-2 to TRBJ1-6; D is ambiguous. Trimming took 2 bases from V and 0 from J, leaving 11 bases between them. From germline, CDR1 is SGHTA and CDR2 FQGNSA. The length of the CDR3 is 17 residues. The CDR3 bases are TGTGCCAGCAGCTTATTCGGGTTGAACTCCTATAATTCACCCCTCCACTTT. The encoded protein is CASSLFGLNSYNSPLHF.

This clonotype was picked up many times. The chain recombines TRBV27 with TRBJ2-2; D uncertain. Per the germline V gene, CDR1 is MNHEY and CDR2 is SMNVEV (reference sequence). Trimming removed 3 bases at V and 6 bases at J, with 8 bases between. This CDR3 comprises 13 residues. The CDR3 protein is CASSFGEAGELFF. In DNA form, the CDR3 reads TGTGCCAGCAGTTTTGGAGAGGCCGGGGAGCTGTTTTTT.

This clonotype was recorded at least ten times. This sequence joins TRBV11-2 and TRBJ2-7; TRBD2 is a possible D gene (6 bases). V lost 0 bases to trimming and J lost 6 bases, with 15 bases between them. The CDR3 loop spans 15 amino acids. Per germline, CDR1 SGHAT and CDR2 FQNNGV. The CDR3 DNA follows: TGTGCCAGCAGCTTAGAGGGACTCCCCTGCCGCGAGCAGTACGTC. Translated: CASSLEGLPCREQYV.

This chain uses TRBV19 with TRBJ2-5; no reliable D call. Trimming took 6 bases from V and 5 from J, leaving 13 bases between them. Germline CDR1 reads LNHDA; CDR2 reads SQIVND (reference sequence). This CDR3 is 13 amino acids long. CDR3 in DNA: TGTGCCAGTAGATCGGCGGTCGGGGAGACCCAGTACTTC. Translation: CASRSAVGETQYF. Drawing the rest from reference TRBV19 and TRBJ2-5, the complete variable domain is DGGITQSPKYLFRKEGQNVTLSCEQNLNHDAMYWYRQDPGQGLRLIYYSQIVNDFQKGDIAEGYSVSREKKESFPLTVTSAQKNPTAFYLCASRSAVGETQYFGPGTRLLVL.

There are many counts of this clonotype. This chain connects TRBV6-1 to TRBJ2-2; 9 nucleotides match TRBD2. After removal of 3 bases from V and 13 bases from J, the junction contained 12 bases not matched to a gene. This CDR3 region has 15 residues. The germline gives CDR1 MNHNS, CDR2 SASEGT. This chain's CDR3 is CASSDGSSGALGLFF. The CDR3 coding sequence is TGTGCCAGCAGTGATGGGTCTAGCGGGGCCCTGGGGCTGTTTTTT.

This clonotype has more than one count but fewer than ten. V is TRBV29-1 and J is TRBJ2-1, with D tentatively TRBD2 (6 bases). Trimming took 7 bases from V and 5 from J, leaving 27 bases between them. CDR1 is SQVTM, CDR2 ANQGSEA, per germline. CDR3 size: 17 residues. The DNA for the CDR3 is TGCAGCGCACTCAGTTGGACGGGGGAATGGGAAAACAATGAGCAGTTCTTC. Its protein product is CSALSWTGEWENNEQFF.

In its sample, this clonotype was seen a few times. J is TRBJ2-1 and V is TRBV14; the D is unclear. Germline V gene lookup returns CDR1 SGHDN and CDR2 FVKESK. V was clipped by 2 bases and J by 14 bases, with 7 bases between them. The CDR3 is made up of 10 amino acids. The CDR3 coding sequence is TGTGCCAGCAGCCAACAGGAAGAGTTCTTC. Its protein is CASSQQEEFF.

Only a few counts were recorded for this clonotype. The CDR3 loop reads CASSPIRIGAGELFF. The CDR3 region has the DNA TGTGCCAGCAGCCCCATCCGGATAGGGGCCGGGGAGCTGTTTTTT. The chain recombines TRBV7-9 with TRBJ2-2, with D possibly being TRBD1 (5 bases). CDR3 length: 15 amino acids. V lost 5 bases and J 6 bases, leaving 16 bases between the germline ends. Germline lookup yields CDR1 SEHNR and CDR2 FQNEAQ (reference sequence).